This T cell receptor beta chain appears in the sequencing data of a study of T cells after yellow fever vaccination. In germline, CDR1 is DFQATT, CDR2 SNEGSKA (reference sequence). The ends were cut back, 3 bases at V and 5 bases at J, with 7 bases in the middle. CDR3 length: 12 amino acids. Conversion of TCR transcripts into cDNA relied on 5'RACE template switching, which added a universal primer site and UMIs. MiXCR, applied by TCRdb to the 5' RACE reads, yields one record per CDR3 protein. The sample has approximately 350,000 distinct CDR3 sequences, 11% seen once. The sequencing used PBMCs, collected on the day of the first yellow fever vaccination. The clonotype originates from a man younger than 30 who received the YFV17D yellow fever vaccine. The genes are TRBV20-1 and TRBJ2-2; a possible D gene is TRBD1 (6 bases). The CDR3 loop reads CSARGTTGELFF. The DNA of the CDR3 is TGCAGTGCTAGGGGGACAACCGGGGAGCTGTTTTTT.